The entry below describes one T cell receptor (beta chain). The antigen is undetermined. V lost 5 bases and J 4 bases, leaving 14 bases between the germline ends. This CDR3 is 15 amino acids long. Germline loops: CDR1 SGHTA, CDR2 FQGTGA. The sample originates from a study of chemoradiotherapy in HPV16-positive cancers. Study background: Functional T-cell assays on a couple of HPV16-positive patients' cells defined candidate HPV-specific clones and common TCR motifs. The study, taken as a whole, reports: Candidate HPV-specific clones and E7-related TCR motifs grew in tumor during treatment. Only two HPV16-positive patients supplied the functional HPV-specificity definition.

Samples were taken several times over chemoradiotherapy. Data came from immunoSEQ multiplex PCR; TCRdb stores just in-frame clones and leaves some out. The repertoire holds 30,000 to 45,000 clones, with just under 80% as singletons. This rearrangement joins TRBV7-3 to TRBJ2-2; possibly TRBD1 for D (6 bases). The clonotype was recovered from a human donor with HPV-associated anogenital cancer. Sample: blood, taken from a patient who underwent chemoradiotherapy. The CDR3 nucleotides read TGTGCCAGCAGCACCTCAGGGGAAGTCACCGGGGAGCTGTTTTTT. Translation: CASSTSGEVTGELFF.